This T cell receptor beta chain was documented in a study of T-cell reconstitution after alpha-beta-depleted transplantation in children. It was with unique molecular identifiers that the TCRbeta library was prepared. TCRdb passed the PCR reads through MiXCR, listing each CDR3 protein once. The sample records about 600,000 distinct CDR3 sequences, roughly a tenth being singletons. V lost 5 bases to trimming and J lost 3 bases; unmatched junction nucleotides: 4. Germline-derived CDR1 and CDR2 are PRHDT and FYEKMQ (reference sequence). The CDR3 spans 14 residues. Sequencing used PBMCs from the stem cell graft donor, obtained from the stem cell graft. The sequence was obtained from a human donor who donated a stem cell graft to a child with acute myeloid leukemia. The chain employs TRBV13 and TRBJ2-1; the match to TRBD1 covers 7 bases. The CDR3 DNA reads TGTGCCAGCAGCCACAGGGGTCTCTACAATGAGCAGTTCTTC. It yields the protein CASSHRGLYNEQFF.